These T cell receptor beta chains were read from a single sample in a study of cytomegalovirus exposure and HLA in healthy donors. Profiling relied on immunoSEQ multiplex PCR, and the TCRdb table lists in-frame clones only, not all of them. Here the sample spans 100,000 to 150,000 clones, roughly 68% being singletons. Sequenced material: PBMCs. The origin of the receptors is a woman in her forties or fifties in good health and CMV-seropositive. Both conserved end residues are trimmed from each CDR3. The order of the fields is CDR3 length, J gene, V gene, CDR3 protein.

13 TRBJ2-7 TRBV7-2 ASSLVAGEDYEQY
12 TRBJ2-3 TRBV5-4 ASSSSGSTDTQY
13 TRBJ1-6 TRBV11-2 ASRGNTGSNSPLH
9 TRBJ2-7 TRBV6-1 ASVLGTEQY
12 TRBJ1-2 TRBV6-4 ASSSGTGLGGYT
14 TRBJ1-2 TRBV4-1 ASSRLTGGSYYGYT
13 TRBJ1-4 TRBV27 ASSLAPGVGEKLF
12 TRBJ1-4 TRBV9 ASSVDHGNEKLF
14 TRBJ1-6 TRBV15 ATSRPSGQGYSPLH
11 TRBJ2-2 TRBV29-1 SVDRANTGELF
11 TRBJ2-7 TRBV12-5 ASGTGGVYEQY
13 TRBJ2-7 TRBV6-5 ASSPGLATTYEQY
10 TRBJ2-3 TRBV18 ASSQDTDTQY
11 TRBJ1-5 TRBV29-1 SVTGPYNQPQH
11 TRBJ1-1 TRBV19 ASSDRGNTEAF
12 TRBJ2-5 TRBV7-8 ASNHRGPQETQY
12 TRBJ2-1 TRBV19 ASSTGTFYNEQF
14 TRBJ2-2 TRBV5-1 ASSPQGLDFSGELF
12 TRBJ2-5 TRBV30 AWSEWGGQETQY
10 TRBJ1-2 TRBV6-5 ASTTGEYGYT
10 TRBJ2-7 TRBV7-2 ASSPPGYEQY
15 TRBJ1-3 TRBV14 ASSYLTGKSSGNTIY
12 TRBJ2-1 TRBV6-5 ASSQLQDYNEQF
11 TRBJ1-1 TRBV7-6 ASSLGANTEAF
12 TRBJ1-2 TRBV9 ASSPKGTGIGYT
11 TRBJ1-5 TRBV7-2 ASSSQIAQPQH
11 . TRBV5-6 ASSSAGYYEQY
12 TRBJ2-3 TRBV5-4 ASSLERGTDTQY
13 TRBJ1-3 TRBV5-4 ASSLAGGSGNTIY
12 TRBJ2-3 TRBV5-1 ASSTSGNTDTQY
10 TRBJ2-1 TRBV29-1 SVGRVYNEQF
15 TRBJ2-5 TRBV7-2 ASSFGRGGRYQETQY
15 TRBJ2-1 TRBV9 ASSSEGGLSSYNEQF